This TCR beta chain was found in a study of blood T cells in healthy people across ages. The second PCR ran about 6 to 11 cycles with a sample-barcoded 5' primer and J-beta primers. Each cDNA was tagged by a template-switch adaptor containing 12 random nucleotides. TCRdb passed the 5' RACE reads through MiXCR, listing each CDR3 protein once. The table records more than 650,000 distinct CDR3 sequences, 20% to 25% of them present only once. Per the germline V gene, CDR1 is MDHEN and CDR2 is SYDVKM. The CDR3 contains 13 residues. The sample was blood. The chain is built from TRBV28 and TRBJ2-1; 10 bases line up with TRBD2. The assigned J gene may be wrong: the sequence end matches TRBJ2-5 better. The clonotype was recovered from a man aged 70-80 years in good health. The DNA for the CDR3 is TGTGCCAGTAAAGCGGGGGGGCTGGAGACCCAGTACTTC. It encodes CASKAGGLETQYF.